One and the same sample provided the 26 T cell receptor beta chains below, sequenced in a study of blood T cell repertoires in COVID-19. Data came from immunoSEQ multiplex PCR; TCRdb stores just in-frame clones and leaves some out. The sample includes roughly 27,000 clones, 88% of them seen just once. Material for sequencing was peripheral blood. The origin of the receptors is a human donor in a cohort sampled during active COVID-19.

This clone was recorded only once. The chain joins TRBV10-2 to TRBJ2-3; tentative D call: TRBD1 (6 bases). This CDR3 has 15 amino acids. Germline CDR1 and CDR2: WSHSY and SAAADI. The V end was cut by 0 bases, the J end by 2 bases, with 9 bases between. This chain's CDR3 is CASSESAGVTDTQYF. The CDR3 bases are TGCGCCAGCAGTGAGTCGGCAGGGGTCACAGATACGCAGTATTTT.

The chain joins TRBV6-5 to TRBJ2-2, with 9 nucleotides matching TRBD2. This CDR3 region has 15 residues. Trimming cost V 8 bases and J 6 bases; bases outside gene matches: 10. Germline CDR1 is MNHEY and CDR2 is SVGAGI. This CDR3 reads CASCAGGRDPGELFF. In nucleotides, the CDR3 is TGTGCCAGCTGCGCGGGGGGGAGGGACCCCGGGGAGCTGTTTTTT.

V usage is TRBV4-2 and J usage is TRBJ2-3, with TRBD2 matching 14 bases. The CDR3 has 20 amino acids. The V segment lost 4 bases and the J segment 0 bases; nucleotides outside the gene matches: 12. CDR1 and CDR2 (germline): LGHNA, YNFKEQ. The CDR3 sequence is CASSLNPGTSGGFSTDTQYF. As DNA, the CDR3 is TGTGCCAGCAGCCTCAACCCCGGGACTAGCGGGGGCTTTAGCACAGATACGCAGTATTTT.

The chain couples TRBV15 to TRBJ1-1; possibly TRBD1 for D (5 bases). The germline V gene encodes CDR1 LNHNV and CDR2 YYDKDF (reference sequence). This CDR3 has 15 residues. V was clipped by 0 bases and J by 10 bases, with 18 bases between them. The DNA for the CDR3 is TGTGCCACCAGCAGAGATTACGGGCAGGGAATTCGAGCTTTCTTT. It translates to CATSRDYGQGIRAFF.

This chain connects TRBV6-5 to TRBJ2-5; the D gene is possibly TRBD2 (6 bases). Germline CDR1 is MNHEY and CDR2 is SVGAGI. The CDR3 covers 14 residues. Trimming stripped 3 bases from V and 1 base from J, with 9 bases between. The CDR3 reads CASSYRGFQETQYF. The CDR3 DNA reads TGTGCCAGCAGTTATCGGGGGTTCCAAGAGACCCAGTACTTC.

J is TRBJ2-7 and V is TRBV19, with 10 bases identical to TRBD1. The germline V gene has CDR1 LNHDA and CDR2 SQIVND (reference sequence). J gave up 6 bases and V 4 bases, and 15 bases lay outside the gene matches. The CDR3 contains 17 residues. The CDR3 loop is CASSTKLPGQGLSEQYF. The CDR3 DNA reads as TGTGCCAGTAGTACGAAACTACCGGGACAGGGGCTTTCCGAGCAGTACTTC.

This chain uses TRBV6-5 with TRBJ2-1; 8 positions match TRBD2. J gave up 6 bases and V 6 bases, and 10 bases lay outside the gene matches. Germline assignment: CDR1 MNHEY and CDR2 SVGAGI. This CDR3 is 15 amino acids long. In DNA, the CDR3 is TGTGCCAGCAGCAGCGGGGGCCTCACAGCCAATGAGCAGTTCTTC. Amino acid sequence: CASSSGGLTANEQFF.

This clone was found once. The chain is built from TRBV6-6 and TRBJ1-5; the match to TRBD1 covers 9 bases. The length of the CDR3 is 15 residues. Germline V gives CDR1 MNHNY, CDR2 SVGAGI (reference sequence). The V segment lost 6 bases and the J segment 5 bases; nucleotides outside the gene matches: 8. The CDR3 nucleotides are TGTGCCAGCAGACCAACAGGGGGCTTCGATCAGCCCCAGCATTTT. This sequence encodes CASRPTGGFDQPQHF.

V is TRBV5-1 and J is TRBJ1-1; possibly TRBD1 for D (5 bases). CDR3 length: 14 amino acids. Looked up from germline, CDR1 is SGHRS and CDR2 is YFSETQ. V lost 3 bases to trimming and J lost 2 bases, with 11 bases between them. The CDR3 DNA sequence: TGCGCCAGCAGCTGGACAAACGACAACACTGAAGCTTTCTTT. Translated, it gives CASSWTNDNTEAFF. Supplemented by reference TRBV5-1 and TRBJ1-1, the full variable domain reads KAGVTQTPRYLIKTRGQQVTLSCSPISGHRSVSWYQQTPGQGLQFLFEYFSETQRNKGNFPGRFSGRQFSNSRSEMNVSTLELGDSALYLCASSWTNDNTEAFFGQGTRLTVV.

The V and J genes are TRBV5-4 and TRBJ1-1; 7 bases map to TRBD1. The J segment lost 4 bases and the V segment lost 3 bases, leaving 3 bases of the junction unmatched. Germline-derived CDR1 and CDR2 are SGHNT and YYREEE (reference sequence). The CDR3 length is 13 residues. This CDR3 reads CASSSTGITEAFF. In nucleotides, the CDR3 is TGTGCCAGCAGCTCGACAGGGATCACTGAAGCTTTCTTT.

V and J are TRBV10-3 and TRBJ2-3; 16 bases are a match to TRBD2. The V and J ends lost 5 bases and 6 bases, in that order; junction bases with no gene match: 8. CDR1 and CDR2 from the germline V gene are ENHRY and SYGVKD. This CDR3 contains 17 residues. CDR3 bases: TGTGCCATCAGTCACACCGGGACTAGCGGGGGGGCGGATACGCAGTATTTT. This encodes CAISHTGTSGGADTQYF.

The chain uses TRBV19 and TRBJ2-1, with D perhaps TRBD2 (6 bases). The germline V gene has CDR1 LNHDA and CDR2 SQIVND (reference sequence). The V end was cut by 9 bases, the J end by 7 bases, with 22 bases between. The length of the CDR3 is 15 residues. CDR3 DNA sequence: TGTGCCAGCTCGGAGAGGACCAGGGCGGGGAATGAGCAGTTCTTC. As protein: CASSERTRAGNEQFF. Drawing the rest from reference TRBV19 and TRBJ2-1, the complete variable domain is DGGITQSPKYLFRKEGQNVTLSCEQNLNHDAMYWYRQDPGQGLRLIYYSQIVNDFQKGDIAEGYSVSREKKESFPLTVTSAQKNPTAFYLCASSERTRAGNEQFFGPGTRLTVL.

This clone was observed once. The chain is built from TRBV5-6 and TRBJ1-6; 12 bases are a match to TRBD1. Trimming took 4 bases from V and 10 from J; bases not matched to a gene: 9. CDR1 is SGHDT and CDR2 is YYEEEE in the germline V gene. This CDR3 is 16 amino acids long. The CDR3 DNA follows: TGTGCCAGCAGCGCCGATGTGGGACAGGGGGCCTCACCCCTCCACTTT. Translated: CASSADVGQGASPLHF.

This chain links TRBV7-2 with TRBJ2-7; TRBD1 aligns across 9 bases. The germline V gene encodes CDR1 SGHTA and CDR2 FQGNSA. This CDR3 comprises 17 residues. Trimming removed 4 bases from V and 2 bases from J; junction bases left unmatched: 12. The CDR3 loop is CASSSPTWGQGPYEQYF. CDR3 sequence (DNA): TGTGCCAGCAGCTCCCCGACCTGGGGACAGGGACCCTACGAGCAGTACTTC.

The chain is built from TRBV4-1 and TRBJ2-3, with 7 bases that match TRBD1. In germline, CDR1 is MGHRA, CDR2 YSYEKL. The CDR3 is 15 amino acids. The ends lost 1 base at V and 6 bases at J; junction bases unmatched: 7. CDR3 in DNA: TGCGCCAGCAGCCAAGCCGACAGGGTGTCCGATACGCAGTATTTT. Translated: CASSQADRVSDTQYF.

The chain recombines TRBV28 with TRBJ1-6, with D unclear. This CDR3 contains 14 residues. V was trimmed by 5 bases and J by 5 bases, leaving 10 bases between them. The V gene's germline CDR1 is MDHEN and CDR2 SYDVKM. As DNA, the CDR3 is TGTGCCAGCAGTATTATACAAGATAATTCACCCCTCCACTTT. This codes for CASSIIQDNSPLHF.

The chain uses TRBV6-5 and TRBJ1-1, with 7 nucleotides matching TRBD1. V was pared by 5 bases and J by 4 bases, with 10 bases of the junction left unmatched. Germline CDR1 MNHEY, CDR2 SVGAGI. This CDR3 spans 15 amino acids. CDR3 in DNA: TGTGCCAGCAGTCGACCCCGACAGGGCGGCACTGAAGCTTTCTTT. Protein sequence: CASSRPRQGGTEAFF.

This chain joins TRBV11-2 and TRBJ2-5; 9 bases map to TRBD2. V shed 5 bases and J 4 bases; nucleotides not matched to a gene: 8. Per germline, CDR1 SGHAT and CDR2 FQNNGV. The CDR3 totals 15 residues. In nucleotides, the CDR3 is TGTGCCAGCAGCGGCGGGACTAGCCGGAGAGAGACCCAGTACTTC. Translating gives CASSGGTSRRETQYF.

The chain carries TRBV7-9 and TRBJ2-1; tentatively, D is TRBD2 (8 bases). Trimming stripped 5 bases from V and 8 bases from J, with 13 bases between. Germline CDR1 is SEHNR and CDR2 is FQNEAQ (reference sequence). There are 13 residues in the CDR3. The CDR3 DNA sequence: TGTGCCAGCAGCCGGGAGGGGGCCCATGAGCAGTTCTTC. Amino acids: CASSREGAHEQFF.

This clone has only one observation. The rearrangement links TRBV7-2 to TRBJ2-3; 15 bases line up with TRBD2. The germline V gene encodes CDR1 SGHTA and CDR2 FQGNSA. The CDR3 consists of 19 residues. J lost 2 bases, V lost 1 base, and 7 bases had no gene match. The DNA of the CDR3 is TGTGCCAGCAGCTTAGGCGGGACTAGCGGGGGGCAACTCACAGATACGCAGTATTTT. Translated, it gives CASSLGGTSGGQLTDTQYF.

This clone was seen a handful of times. This chain joins TRBV29-1 and TRBJ2-7, with D maybe TRBD1 (5 bases). This CDR3 is 12 amino acids long. Germline V CDR1 and CDR2: SQVTM, ANQGSEA. V lost 7 bases, J lost 3 bases, and 13 bases lay in between. CDR3: CSAIGQNYEQYF. The CDR3 coding sequence is TGCAGCGCAATCGGACAAAACTACGAGCAGTACTTC.

The chain uses TRBV28 and TRBJ1-2; perhaps TRBD1 as D (5 bases). Germline V gives CDR1 MDHEN, CDR2 SYDVKM. This CDR3 contains 14 residues. Trimming took 2 bases from V and 3 from J, leaving 10 bases between them. Here the CDR3 DNA reads TGTGCCAGCAGTTTAAGGGGCCTTCACTATGGCTACACCTTC. Protein sequence: CASSLRGLHYGYTF.

V is TRBV19 and J is TRBJ1-2; 8 bases match TRBD1. J lost 3 bases, V lost 7 bases, and 16 bases had no gene match. This CDR3 region has 17 residues. The germline gives CDR1 LNHDA, CDR2 SQIVND (reference sequence). The CDR3 coding sequence is TGTGCCAGTACCCATTCCCGACAGGGGCGAGCGGACTATGGCTACACCTTC. Residues: CASTHSRQGRADYGYTF.

The V call is TRBV29-1, the J call TRBJ1-1, with 9 bases lining up with TRBD1. The CDR3 runs 14 residues. The junction had 7 bases not matched to a gene; V was cut back by 3 bases and J by 5 bases. The V gene's germline CDR1 is SQVTM and CDR2 ANQGSEA. In DNA, the CDR3 is TGCAGCGTTGAGGACAGGGGAGGAGAAACTGAAGCTTTCTTT. This translates into CSVEDRGGETEAFF.

This chain joins TRBV11-3 and TRBJ2-3, with 7 bases fitting TRBD2. Germline CDR1 SGHNT, CDR2 YENEEA. Trimming took 4 bases from V and 4 from J; bases not matched to a gene: 5. CDR3 size: 14 residues. CDR3 protein: CASSSPREADTQYF. CDR3 bases: TGTGCCAGCAGCTCCCCACGGGAGGCAGATACGCAGTATTTT.

The genes are TRBV6-5 and TRBJ1-1, with 7 bases aligning to TRBD1. Germline lookup yields CDR1 MNHEY and CDR2 SVGAGI. V was pared by 7 bases and J by 1 base, with 9 bases of the junction left unmatched. This CDR3 region has 15 residues. CDR3 bases: TGTGCCAGCAAACACATAGGGACAGAGAACACTGAAGCTTTCTTT. Its protein is CASKHIGTENTEAFF.